This T cell receptor (beta chain) was captured in a study of sequential checkpoint blockade in melanoma. Study summary: Arm A got nivolumab then ipilimumab; arm B the reverse, 1:1. Each arm's sequence ended with maintenance nivolumab.

Here immunoSEQ multiplex PCR was the method, and the copy in TCRdb shows in-frame clones only, minus some. This repertoire shows approximately 10,000 clones, 60% to 85% found once; its top ten account for roughly 53%. CDR1 is MDHEN, CDR2 SYDVKM, per germline. The CDR3 spans 14 residues. V was clipped by 3 bases and J by 0 bases, with 8 bases between them. The sample's treatment: randomized to nivolumab then ipilimumab (arm A) or the reverse (arm B). DNA-damaging chemotherapy had not been given to any patient beforehand. Sorted cells were live CD3+CD8+, lacking CD19 and CD56, from PBMCs. V gene TRBV28 combines with J gene TRBJ1-2; D unclear. The starting material was CD8+ T cells sorted from blood (inferred from file names), obtained from a patient given nivolumab and ipilimumab in sequence. The sequence derives from a human donor with melanoma. The CDR3 region has the DNA TGTGCCAGCAGTTTGGCGCGGACTAACTATGGCTACACCTTC. Amino acids: CASSLARTNYGYTF.